These 16 T cell receptor beta chains were all obtained from the same sample, sequenced in a study of cytotoxic CD8 clonotypes in ibrutinib-treated CLL. Data came from immunoSEQ multiplex PCR; TCRdb stores just in-frame clones and leaves some out. In the table there are roughly 180,000 clones, about 80% of which are singletons. The source was PBMCs, collected after 24 months of ibrutinib treatment. These receptors all stem from a human donor with chronic lymphocytic leukemia.

V gene TRBV28 combines with J gene TRBJ1-5, with D uncertain. The CDR3 is made up of 12 amino acids. CDR1 MDHEN and CDR2 SYDVKM come from the germline V gene. Between the trimmed V and J ends, which lost 6 bases and 4 bases, there was a span of 7 bases. The CDR3 sequence: CASRVRNQPQHF. Here the CDR3 DNA reads TGTGCCAGCAGAGTAAGGAATCAGCCCCAGCATTTT.

V usage is TRBV5-1 and J usage is TRBJ2-7; 7 nucleotides agree with TRBD2. V lost 9 bases and J lost 5; bases outside the gene matches: 11. This CDR3 has 13 residues. Germline V gene data show CDR1 as SGHRS and CDR2 as YFSETQ. CDR3 residues: CATSKNRGDEQYF. The CDR3 DNA is TGCGCCACCTCAAAGAATCGGGGGGACGAGCAGTACTTC.

The chain has TRBV4-2 and TRBJ1-3; TRBD1 matches at 8 bases. This CDR3 has 16 residues. The V and J ends lost 4 bases and 4 bases, in that order; junction bases with no gene match: 9. Germline values: CDR1 LGHNA, CDR2 YNFKEQ. The CDR3 loop reads CASSPGQGLPGNTIYF. CDR3 nucleotides: TGTGCCAGCAGCCCCGGACAGGGACTCCCAGGAAACACCATATATTTT.

This chain links TRBV7-3 with TRBJ2-1; TRBD2 matches at 7 bases. Germline V gene sequence: CDR1 SGHTA, CDR2 FQGTGA. The CDR3 spans 15 residues. V was clipped by 2 bases and J by 9 bases; unmatched bases: 10. CDR3 region: CASSLGRTSVVEQFF. The CDR3 DNA sequence: TGTGCCAGCAGCTTAGGGCGGACTAGTGTGGTTGAGCAGTTCTTC.

The rearrangement uses TRBV4-1 and TRBJ2-3, with 8 bases aligning to TRBD2. The germline gives CDR1 MGHRA, CDR2 YSYEKL. The CDR3 has 17 amino acids. V lost 2 bases and J lost 1; bases outside the gene matches: 8. CDR3 loop: CASSQIRGGLGTDTQYF. CDR3 in DNA: TGCGCCAGCAGCCAAATTCGCGGGGGGCTGGGCACAGATACGCAGTATTTT.

This chain uses TRBV6-5 with TRBJ2-3, with 7 positions matching TRBD2. Germline CDR1 reads MNHEY; CDR2 reads SVGAGI. The trim removed 1 base at V and 1 base at J, leaving 5 bases unmatched. The CDR3 loop spans 16 amino acids. Written as DNA, the CDR3 is TGTGCCAGCAGTTACTACCGGGACTACGGCACAGATACGCAGTATTTT. This translates into CASSYYRDYGTDTQYF.

The chain is built from TRBV5-5 and TRBJ1-3; D gene uncertain. CDR1 and CDR2 (germline): SGHKS, YYEKEE (reference sequence). CDR3 length: 12 residues. V dropped 0 bases and J dropped 7 bases, with 5 bases sitting between them. CDR3 residues: CASSLGDNTIYF. Written as DNA, the CDR3 is TGTGCCAGCAGCTTGGGGGATAACACCATATATTTT.

The genes are TRBV19 and TRBJ1-5; D gene uncertain. Germline-derived CDR1 and CDR2 are LNHDA and SQIVND (reference sequence). Trimming shortened V by 5 bases and J by 5 bases, and 22 bases separated the two germline ends. The CDR3 totals 17 residues. The CDR3 DNA is TGTGCCAGTAGTCCACAGTTAGAATACCGTTTCCATCAGCCCCAGCATTTT. Translated, it gives CASSPQLEYRFHQPQHF.

The V and J genes are TRBV9 and TRBJ1-5; 8 nucleotides agree with TRBD1. CDR3 size: 15 residues. Germline CDR1 is SGDLS and CDR2 is YYNGEE. J lost 3 bases, V lost 3 bases, and 5 bases had no gene match. CDR3 nucleotide sequence: TGTGCCAGCAGCGCAGGACAGGGTGACAATCAGCCCCAGCATTTT. It codes for CASSAGQGDNQPQHF. The entire variable domain, with the rest obtained from reference TRBV9 and TRBJ1-5, is as follows: DSGVTQTPKHLITATGQRVTLRCSPRSGDLSVYWYQQSLDQGLQFLIQYYNGEERAKGNILERFSAQQFPDLHSELNLSSLELGDSALYFCASSAGQGDNQPQHFGDGTRLSIL.

The J gene is TRBJ1-4, the V gene TRBV7-8; the D gene is possibly TRBD1 (6 bases). Germline CDR1 reads SGHVS; CDR2 reads FQNEAQ. Between the trimmed V and J ends, which lost 2 bases and 4 bases, there was a span of 14 bases. This CDR3 is 16 amino acids long. CDR3 sequence (DNA): TGTGCCAGCAGCTTACGTCTAGACAGGAGTAATGAAAAACTGTTTTTT. This translates into CASSLRLDRSNEKLFF.

The chain joins TRBV11-3 to TRBJ1-5; 7 bases line up with TRBD1. The V gene's germline CDR1 is SGHNT and CDR2 YENEEA. The CDR3 consists of 16 residues. The J segment lost 3 bases and the V segment lost 11 bases, leaving 16 bases of the junction unmatched. The DNA of the CDR3 is TGTGCCTACGCCGGACAGGAAGAGTGCAACAATCAGCCCCAGCATTTT. It translates to CAYAGQEECNNQPQHF.

The rearrangement joins TRBV6-6 to TRBJ1-4; D is unresolved. This CDR3 region has 15 residues. Trimming stripped 1 base from V and 4 bases from J, with 10 bases between. Germline CDR1 reads MNHNY; CDR2 reads SVGAGI (reference sequence). DNA for the CDR3: TGTGCCAGCAGTTACTTAGGGTCTTTTAATGAAAAACTGTTTTTT. It specifies CASSYLGSFNEKLFF.

This chain uses TRBV5-1 with TRBJ1-2; 10 positions agree with TRBD1. The CDR3 has 14 amino acids. V trimming: 4 bases; J trimming: 4 bases; junction bases outside the gene matches: 4. CDR1 is SGHRS and CDR2 is YFSETQ in the germline V gene. In DNA form, the CDR3 reads TGCGCCAGCAGCGTGGGACAGGGGATCTATGGCTACACCTTC. It codes for CASSVGQGIYGYTF.

J is TRBJ2-7 and V is TRBV27, with D possibly called TRBD1 or TRBD2 (5 bases each). The CDR3 has 14 residues. The ends were cut back, 1 base at V and 2 bases at J, with 9 bases in the middle. CDR1 MNHEY and CDR2 SMNVEV come from the germline V gene (reference sequence). CDR3 DNA sequence: TGTGCCAGCAGTTTATGGGGGTCAGCCTACGAGCAGTACTTC. Translated, it gives CASSLWGSAYEQYF.

The chain has TRBV7-3 and TRBJ2-2; D unclear. Germline V CDR1 and CDR2: SGHTA, FQGTGA. The CDR3 extends over 11 amino acids. V was cut by 8 bases and J by 5 bases, with 6 bases left in between. The CDR3 here is CASRLTGELFF. The CDR3 coding sequence is TGTGCCAGCCGGCTGACCGGGGAGCTGTTTTTT.

The chain has TRBV7-2 and TRBJ2-1, with D uncertain. Germline V gene sequence: CDR1 SGHTA, CDR2 FQGNSA. This CDR3 has 14 residues. Trimming stripped 5 bases from V and 5 bases from J, with 13 bases between. In nucleotides, the CDR3 is TGTGCCAGCAGCCCGTCGTCCACCCACAATGAGCAGTTCTTC. This gives the protein CASSPSSTHNEQFF.